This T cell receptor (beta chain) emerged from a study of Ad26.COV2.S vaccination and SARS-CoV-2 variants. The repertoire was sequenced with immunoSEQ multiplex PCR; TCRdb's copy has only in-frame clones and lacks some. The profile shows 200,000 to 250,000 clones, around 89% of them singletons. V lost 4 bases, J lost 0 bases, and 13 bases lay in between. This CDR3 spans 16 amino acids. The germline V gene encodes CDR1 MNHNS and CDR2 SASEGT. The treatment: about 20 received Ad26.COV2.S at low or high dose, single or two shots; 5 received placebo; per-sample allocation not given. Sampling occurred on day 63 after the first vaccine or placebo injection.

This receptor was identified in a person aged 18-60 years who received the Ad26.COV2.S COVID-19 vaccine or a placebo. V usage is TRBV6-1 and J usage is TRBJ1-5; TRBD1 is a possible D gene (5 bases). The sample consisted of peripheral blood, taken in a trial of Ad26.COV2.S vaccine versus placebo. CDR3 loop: CASSALQGHSNQPQHF. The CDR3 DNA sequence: TGTGCCAGCAGTGCACTCCAGGGCCATAGCAATCAGCCCCAGCATTTT.